The rows below give T cell receptor beta chains drawn from one sample of a study of cytomegalovirus exposure and HLA in healthy donors. The table came from immunoSEQ multiplex PCR; TCRdb's copy has only in-frame clones and leaves some out. Of 130,000 or so clones detected, around 79% appear once; the ten largest clones hold roughly 2%. Sequenced: PBMCs. Every receptor here comes from a middle-aged woman in good health and CMV-seropositive. Both conserved end residues are part of each CDR3. A D gene is named only where the DNA matches it firmly. Not all rows give a size; the values are once, few, many and, for expanded clones, a class.

TRBV9	TRBJ1-1	-	-	13	CASSVNGDTEAFF	TGTGCCAGCAGCGTGAACGGGGACACTGAAGCTTTCTTT
TRBV28	TRBJ2-7	TRBD1	-	15	CASSGVYGQGDEQYF	TGTGCCAGCAGCGGGGTGTATGGGCAGGGGGATGAGCAGTACTTC
TRBV10-3	TRBJ1-1	-	-	11	CAISDVAEAFF	TGTGCCATCAGTGACGTCGCTGAAGCTTTCTTT
TRBV6-5	TRBJ2-7	TRBD2	-	15	CASSGLVRRTYEQYF	TGTGCCAGCAGTGGACTAGTGCGCCGCACCTACGAGCAGTACTTC
TRBV7-2	TRBJ1-6	-	few	16	CASSLFPNRDNSPLHF	TGTGCCAGCAGCTTATTTCCGAACAGGGATAATTCACCCCTCCACTTT
TRBV15	TRBJ1-2	TRBD1	-	16	CATSRAYATGGYGYTF	TGTGCCACCAGCAGAGCATATGCAACAGGGGGCTATGGCTACACCTTC
TRBV7-2	TRBJ2-1	TRBD1	-	16	CASSLQSGTGDNEQFF	TGTGCCAGCAGCTTACAATCCGGGACAGGGGACAATGAGCAGTTCTTC
TRBV30	TRBJ1-1	-	many	12	CAWTGLNTEAFF	TGTGCCTGGACAGGGTTGAACACTGAAGCTTTCTTT
TRBV28	TRBJ1-2	TRBD1	-	16	CAGRGGQGEANYGYTF	TGTGCCGGTCGGGGGGGACAGGGTGAGGCGAACTATGGCTACACCTTC
TRBV6-1	TRBJ2-1	-	-	18	CASSEIPSRTPIYNEQFF	TGTGCCAGCAGTGAAATCCCCTCCCGGACACCTATCTACAATGAGCAGTTCTTC
TRBV2	TRBJ1-2	-	-	11	CASMISGGYTF	TGTGCCAGCATGATCTCGGGAGGCTACACCTTC
TRBV4-2	TRBJ1-2	TRBD1	once	14	CASSQEQGRDGYTF	TGTGCCAGCAGCCAAGAACAGGGGCGAGATGGCTACACCTTC
TRBV7-2	TRBJ2-5	TRBD2	-	15	CASSFSGGFRETQYF	TGTGCCAGCAGCTTTAGCGGGGGATTTCGAGAGACCCAGTACTTC
TRBV6-6	TRBJ1-6	-	-	16	CASSYPFQGMNSPLHF	TGTGCCAGCAGTTACCCCTTTCAGGGGATGAATTCACCCCTCCACTTT
TRBV7-2	TRBJ2-7	-	few	16	CASSFPPGGGDYEQYF	TGTGCCAGCAGCTTCCCCCCCGGAGGGGGGGATTACGAGCAGTACTTC
TRBV5-4	TRBJ1-1	TRBD1	few	14	CASSQQGRNTEAFF	TGTGCCAGCAGTCAACAGGGGAGGAACACTGAAGCTTTCTTT
TRBV28	TRBJ1-5	-	-	12	CASSNLLQPQHF	TGTGCCAGCAGTAACCTTCTACAGCCCCAGCATTTT
TRBV28	TRBJ2-7	TRBD1	once	15	CASSLLGTGTYEQYF	TGTGCCAGCAGTTTATTAGGGACAGGGACCTACGAGCAGTACTTC
TRBV2	TRBJ1-4	-	-	13	CASSVGEHEKLFF	TGTGCCAGCAGTGTAGGAGAGCATGAAAAACTGTTTTTT
TRBV7-9	TRBJ2-3	TRBD2	few	15	CAIPGAGGKDSTQYF	TGTGCCATCCCAGGTGCGGGAGGGAAAGACAGTACGCAGTATTTT
TRBV5-1	TRBJ2-7	-	-	14	CASSLVPGSEEQYF	TGCGCCAGCAGCTTGGTGCCGGGTTCGGAAGAGCAGTACTTC
TRBV30	TRBJ1-2	TRBD1	few	13	CAWSVGTGKGYTF	TGTGCCTGGAGTGTAGGGACAGGGAAAGGCTACACCTTC
TRBV28	TRBJ1-1	TRBD1	few	14	CASSIRRGHTEAFF	TGTGCCAGCAGTATCCGCAGGGGGCACACTGAAGCTTTCTTT
TRBV21-1	TRBJ1-1	-	-	12	CASSKSAVEAFF	TGTGCCAGCAGCAAATCCGCAGTAGAAGCTTTCTTT
TRBV7-9	TRBJ2-1	TRBD2	-	16	CASSLGLAGLYNEQFF	TGTGCCAGCAGCTTAGGACTAGCGGGCCTCTACAATGAGCAGTTCTTC
TRBV7-2	TRBJ2-3	-	-	13	CASSPFSTDTQYF	TGTGCCAGCAGCCCCTTTAGCACAGATACGCAGTATTTT
TRBV7-9	TRBJ2-7	-	-	14	CASLETGNSYEQYF	TGTGCCAGCTTAGAGACAGGAAACTCCTACGAGCAGTACTTC
TRBV7-9	TRBJ2-7	TRBD2	-	14	CASSPQGGNGEQYF	TGTGCCAGCAGCCCTCAGGGAGGGAATGGCGAGCAGTACTTC
TRBV4-2	TRBJ2-3	TRBD2	-	17	CASSQERRGTRTDTQYF	TGTGCCAGCAGCCAAGAACGGCGGGGGACCCGCACAGATACGCAGTATTTT
TRBV28	TRBJ1-1	-	-	14	CASSLGGSNTEAFF	TGTGCCAGCAGTTTAGGGGGCTCGAACACTGAAGCTTTCTTT
TRBV2	TRBJ1-6	TRBD1	-	14	CASRGGTANSPLHF	TGTGCCAGCAGGGGTGGGACAGCCAATTCACCCCTCCACTTT
TRBV15	TRBJ2-7	-	-	14	CATSIRARAYEQYF	TGTGCCACCAGCATCCGGGCCAGGGCGTACGAGCAGTACTTC
TRBV4-3	TRBJ1-2	TRBD1	few	16	CASSQDGDRANDVYTF	TGCGCCAGCAGCCAAGATGGCGACAGGGCGAATGATGTCTACACCTTC
TRBV19	TRBJ1-2	TRBD1	-	15	CASSIGDRRRYGYTF	TGTGCCAGTAGTATCGGGGACAGGAGGAGGTATGGCTACACCTTC
TRBV6-5	TRBJ2-7	TRBD1	-	14	CASSRGQSPYEQYF	TGTGCCAGCAGTCGGGGACAGTCCCCCTACGAGCAGTACTTC
TRBV19	TRBJ1-4	TRBD1	-	15	CASSKRDRADEKLFF	TGTGCCAGTAGTAAGAGGGACAGGGCGGATGAAAAACTGTTTTTT
TRBV7-7	TRBJ1-1	-	-	13	CASSLSRNTEAFF	TGTGCCAGCAGTCTTTCGAGGAACACTGAAGCTTTCTTT
TRBV4-1	TRBJ1-4	-	few	16	CASSQLERTANEKLFF	TGCGCCAGCAGCCAACTTGAGCGAACCGCTAATGAAAAACTGTTTTTT
TRBV19	TRBJ2-1	-	-	16	CASSISGQMLYNEQFF	TGTGCCAGTAGTATATCAGGCCAAATGCTATACAATGAGCAGTTCTTC
TRBV12-2	TRBJ1-1	-	-	14	CASRLEIVPLEAFF	TGTGCAAGTCGCTTAGAGATAGTTCCTCTTGAAGCTTTCTTT
TRBV14	TRBJ2-1	-	once	14	CASSHLSSYNEQFF	TGTGCCAGCAGCCACCTGAGCTCCTACAATGAGCAGTTCTTC
TRBV7-2	TRBJ2-1	-	-	13	CASSPDRYNEQFF	TGTGCCAGCAGTCCAGACAGATACAATGAGCAGTTCTTC
TRBV29-1	TRBJ2-2	-	-	13	CSAGTRLTGELFF	TGCAGCGCTGGGACTCGACTCACCGGGGAGCTGTTTTTT
TRBV28	TRBJ1-5	-	-	15	CASRILQGFGQPQHF	TGTGCCAGCAGGATACTTCAGGGGTTTGGTCAGCCCCAGCATTTT
TRBV7-9	TRBJ1-2	TRBD1	-	16	CASSSGTGIESYGYTF	TGTGCCAGCAGCTCTGGGACAGGGATAGAATCCTATGGCTACACCTTC
TRBV5-1	TRBJ2-2	TRBD2	-	17	CASSLGLAGENTGELFF	TGCGCCAGCAGCTTGGGACTAGCGGGAGAGAACACCGGGGAGCTGTTTTTT